One and the same sample provided the 22 T cell receptor beta chains below, sequenced in a study of metastatic and nonmetastatic thyroid tumors. Nobody among the patients had been given any treatment before thyroid surgery. TCRdb re-called clones from the PCR reads using MiXCR. The profile shows 20,000 to 30,000 clones, 10% to 15% of them singletons. The specimen was blood. These TCRs come from a female donor with papillary thyroid cancer or a benign thyroid nodule (not recorded which). Some clones in this sample may be carry-over from other donors' samples.

The chain joins TRBV6-1 to TRBJ1-5; possible D gene TRBD1, 5 bases. The CDR3 consists of 14 residues. Per the germline V gene, CDR1 is MNHNS and CDR2 is SASEGT. V was trimmed by 3 bases and J by 12 bases, leaving 18 bases between them. The CDR3 is CASSDGGRMGHQHF. The CDR3 bases are TGTGCCAGCAGTGACGGGGGACGGATGGGGCACCAGCATTTT.

This clone was observed at least ten times. One base away lies a much larger clone, so this may be a sequencing read error. The rearrangement joins TRBV28 to TRBJ2-7, with 12 bases aligning to TRBD2. CDR3 length equals 17 residues. V was pared by 3 bases and J by 8 bases, with 14 bases of the junction left unmatched. Germline CDR1 and CDR2: MDHEN and SYDVKM. CDR3 protein: CASSFVTSGSGVYKQYF. The CDR3 region has the DNA TGTGCCAGCAGTTTCGTGACTAGCGGGAGCGGGGTGTACAAGCAGTACTTC.

This clone has a count of ten or more. The rearrangement uses TRBV27 and TRBJ1-1, with 10 bases matching TRBD1. The CDR3 is made up of 15 amino acids. Germline V gene lookup returns CDR1 MNHEY and CDR2 SMNVEV (reference sequence). V shed 3 bases, J shed 4 bases, and the junction held 5 bases outside the gene matches. CDR3 residues: CASSLGGQGTTEAFF. The DNA for the CDR3 is TGTGCCAGCAGTTTGGGGGGACAGGGGACCACTGAAGCTTTCTTT.

The gene calls are TRBV30 and TRBJ2-7; 9 nucleotides align to TRBD2. The CDR3 extends over 15 amino acids. The trim removed 1 base at V and 1 base at J, leaving 5 bases unmatched. The V gene's germline CDR1 is GTSNPN and CDR2 SVGIG (reference sequence). CDR3 residues: CAWSGLAVRSYEQYF. Written as DNA, the CDR3 is TGTGCCTGGAGTGGACTAGCGGTTCGATCCTACGAGCAGTACTTC.

This clone was seen many times. The chain uses TRBV24-1 and TRBJ2-7; 8 bases fit TRBD1. The CDR3 spans 15 residues. In germline, CDR1 is KGHDR, CDR2 SFDVKD. V lost 5 bases to trimming and J lost 7 bases; unmatched junction nucleotides: 12. CDR3 DNA: TGTGCCACCAGTGCCCGGACAGGGAGGTTGAAGGAGCAGTACTTC. Its protein is CATSARTGRLKEQYF.

This clone was picked up many times. V usage is TRBV20-1 and J usage is TRBJ2-3, with TRBD2 matching over 15 bases. This CDR3 is 16 amino acids long. Unmatched junction bases numbered 7, after V lost 3 bases and J lost 6 bases. Germline V CDR1 and CDR2: DFQATT, SNEGSKA (reference sequence). The CDR3 protein is CSASRGLAGGSDTQYF. DNA of the CDR3: TGCAGTGCTAGTAGGGGACTAGCGGGAGGCTCGGATACGCAGTATTTT.

This clone appeared many times. The chain uses TRBV30 and TRBJ2-1, with D possibly TRBD1 on 6 matching bases. The germline V gene has CDR1 GTSNPN and CDR2 SVGIG (reference sequence). The CDR3 has 13 amino acids. V lost 1 base and J lost 9, with 13 bases in between. The CDR3 sequence: CAWSGTRQAEQFF. The CDR3 DNA reads TGTGCCTGGAGTGGTACAAGACAGGCTGAGCAGTTCTTC.

The rearrangement links TRBV6-5 to TRBJ2-7; 8 nucleotides line up with TRBD2. CDR3 length: 17 residues. Trimming took 2 bases from V and 7 from J; bases not matched to a gene: 16. Germline V CDR1 and CDR2: MNHEY, SVGAGI. For the CDR3, the DNA is TGTGCCAGCAGTTACCGGACTTGCGGGAGGTCTCTCGGGGAGCAGTACTTC. It codes for CASSYRTCGRSLGEQYF.

Many counts were recorded for this clone. The chain has TRBV4-1 and TRBJ1-2, with 7 bases aligning to TRBD1. V was clipped by 8 bases and J by 8 bases; unmatched bases: 14. Per the germline V gene, CDR1 is MGHRA and CDR2 is YSYEKL. The CDR3 loop spans 14 amino acids. The CDR3 reads CASRRPGTAGGYTF. The CDR3 region has the DNA TGCGCCAGCCGAAGACCGGGGACAGCGGGGGGCTACACCTTC.

This clone was seen a few times. The chain links TRBV27 to TRBJ2-3; D is unresolved. Trimming removed 2 bases at V and 0 bases at J, with 3 bases between. This CDR3 is 13 amino acids long. The germline V gene encodes CDR1 MNHEY and CDR2 SMNVEV (reference sequence). The CDR3 sequence is CASSLTSTDTQYF. CDR3 DNA: TGTGCCAGCAGTTTAACGAGCACAGATACGCAGTATTTT.

There are many counts of this clone. The rearrangement links TRBV27 to TRBJ2-1; 8 nucleotides line up with TRBD2. The J segment lost 2 bases and the V segment lost 2 bases, leaving 2 bases of the junction unmatched. This CDR3 is 15 amino acids long. The germline gives CDR1 MNHEY, CDR2 SMNVEV (reference sequence). The CDR3 sequence is CASSLTGGAYNEQFF. The CDR3, as DNA: TGTGCCAGCAGTTTAACGGGAGGGGCCTACAATGAGCAGTTCTTC.

This clone rates as medium-sized. CDR3 nucleotides: TGCGCCAGCAGCCTGGACAGGGGCAACTATGGCTACACCTTC. It translates to CASSLDRGNYGYTF. V and J are TRBV5-1 and TRBJ1-2; 9 nucleotides align to TRBD1. Germline CDR1 reads SGHRS; CDR2 reads YFSETQ. With 4 bases clipped from V and 2 bases from J, the junction kept 3 bases outside the gene matches. The CDR3 covers 14 residues. The full variable domain, rest sourced from reference TRBV5-1 and TRBJ1-2, is KAGVTQTPRYLIKTRGQQVTLSCSPISGHRSVSWYQQTPGQGLQFLFEYFSETQRNKGNFPGRFSGRQFSNSRSEMNVSTLELGDSALYLCASSLDRGNYGYTFGSGTRLTVV.

In its sample, this clone was seen many times. The chain combines TRBV28 with TRBJ1-3; D not certain. CDR3 size: 16 residues. Per germline, CDR1 MDHEN and CDR2 SYDVKM. V lost 3 bases and J 0 bases, leaving 12 bases between the germline ends. The CDR3 DNA follows: TGTGCCAGCAGTTTGATCGGTCTATTCTCTGGAAACACCATATATTTT. Amino acid sequence: CASSLIGLFSGNTIYF.

This clone is medium-sized in the sample. CDR3 nucleotides: TGTGCCAGCAGCTTAGGGGGGGGGCCCGAGGGGCAGTTCTTC. Residues: CASSLGGGPEGQFF. J is TRBJ2-1 and V is TRBV11-2; D might be TRBD2 (7 bases). Germline CDR1 reads SGHAT; CDR2 reads FQNNGV. The CDR3 contains 14 residues. V lost 1 base to trimming and J lost 12 bases, with 16 bases between them.

This clone was counted at least ten times. The V gene is TRBV5-1, the J gene TRBJ2-5, with a tentative D call TRBD2 (5 bases). The CDR3 covers 14 residues. Trimming stripped 1 base from V and 4 bases from J, with 11 bases between. In germline, CDR1 is SGHRS, CDR2 YFSETQ. CDR3 sequence: CASSLIGRGETQYF. The CDR3, as DNA: TGCGCCAGCAGCTTGATCGGACGGGGAGAGACCCAGTACTTC.

This clone was picked up a small number of times. This may arise from a read error, as a much more abundant clone is one base away. The V call is TRBV12-3 or TRBV12-4, the J call TRBJ1-5, with TRBD1 as a possible D gene (6 bases). This CDR3 is 16 amino acids long. CDR3 DNA: TGTGCCGGCAGTTTAGAACGGGGGCCAGCTGGACAGCCCCAGCATTTT. Translated: CAGSLERGPAGQPQHF.

This clone was seen many times. Here the CDR3 DNA reads TGTGCCAGCAGCGTAGGGCAGGGTCTTCGCGAGCAGTACTTC. Translation: CASSVGQGLREQYF. V usage is TRBV9 and J usage is TRBJ2-7; D is perhaps TRBD1 (5 bases). Between the trimmed V and J ends, which lost 0 bases and 6 bases, there was a span of 13 bases. The CDR3 has 14 amino acids. Germline CDR1 and CDR2: SGDLS and YYNGEE.

This clone was observed at least ten times. The J gene is TRBJ2-5, the V gene TRBV5-1, with D possibly TRBD1 on 6 matching bases. Germline assignment: CDR1 SGHRS and CDR2 YFSETQ. The CDR3 is made up of 15 amino acids. Trimming pared 4 bases from V and 5 bases from J, leaving 18 bases between. The CDR3 sequence: CASSAKQGLGETQYF. CDR3 DNA sequence: TGCGCCAGCAGCGCTAAACAGGGCCTAGGGGAGACCCAGTACTTC.

The CDR3 spells CASSLDRRNEKLFF. CDR3 DNA: TGTGCCAGCAGCTTGGACAGGCGAAATGAAAAACTGTTTTTT. The chain combines TRBV5-6 with TRBJ1-4; D may be TRBD1 (5 bases). Germline-derived CDR1 and CDR2 are SGHDT and YYEEEE. The CDR3 extends over 14 amino acids. Trimming left V 0 bases short and J 5 bases short, with 8 bases between. The whole variable domain, filled in from reference TRBV5-6 and TRBJ1-4, reads DAGVTQSPTHLIKTRGQQVTLRCSPKSGHDTVSWYQQALGQGPQFIFQYYEEEERQRGNFPDRFSGHQFPNYSSELNVNALLLGDSALYLCASSLDRRNEKLFFGSGTQLSVL.

This clone was seen at least ten times. The V call is TRBV28, the J call TRBJ2-1, with a possible D match to TRBD2 (5 bases). The V gene's germline CDR1 is MDHEN and CDR2 SYDVKM. The CDR3 has 15 amino acids. Between the trimmed V and J ends, which lost 2 bases and 3 bases, there was a span of 11 bases. Written as DNA, the CDR3 is TGTGCCAGCAGTTTAATAGGCGGGCTCTACAATGAGCAGTTCTTC. Protein: CASSLIGGLYNEQFF.

Many counts were recorded for this clone. The chain has TRBV3-1 and TRBJ1-2; 7 bases agree with TRBD1. J was trimmed by 4 bases and V by 1 base; bases with no gene match: 9. CDR3 length: 16 residues. Germline CDR1 reads LGHDT; CDR2 reads YNNKEL (reference sequence). For the CDR3, the DNA is TGTGCCAGCAGCCAAGGACAGGGCCCTAGGAGCTATGGCTACACCTTC. It specifies CASSQGQGPRSYGYTF.

This chain joins TRBV30 and TRBJ1-2; the D is unclear. Germline assignment: CDR1 GTSNPN and CDR2 SVGIG (reference sequence). The CDR3 runs 12 residues. The V and J ends lost 1 base and 4 bases respectively, with 7 bases between them. CDR3 loop: CAWSDRSYGYTF. CDR3 DNA: TGTGCCTGGAGTGATCGCAGCTATGGCTACACCTTC.